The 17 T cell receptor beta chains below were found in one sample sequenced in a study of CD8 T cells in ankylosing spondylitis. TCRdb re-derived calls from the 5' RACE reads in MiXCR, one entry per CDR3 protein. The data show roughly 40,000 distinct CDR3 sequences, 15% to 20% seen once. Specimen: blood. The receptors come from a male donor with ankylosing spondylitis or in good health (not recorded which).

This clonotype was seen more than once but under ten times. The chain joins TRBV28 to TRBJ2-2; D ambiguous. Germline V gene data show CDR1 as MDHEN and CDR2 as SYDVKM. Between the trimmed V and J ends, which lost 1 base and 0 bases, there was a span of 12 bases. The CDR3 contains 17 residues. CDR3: CASSLYTAYANTGELFF. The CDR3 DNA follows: TGTGCCAGCAGTTTATATACAGCCTACGCGAACACCGGGGAGCTGTTTTTT. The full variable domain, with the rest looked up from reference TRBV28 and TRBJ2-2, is DVKVTQSSRYLVKRTGEKVFLECVQDMDHENMFWYRQDPGLGLRLIYFSYDVKMKEKGDIPEGYSVSREKKERFSLILESASTNQTSMYLCASSLYTAYANTGELFFGEGSRLTVL.

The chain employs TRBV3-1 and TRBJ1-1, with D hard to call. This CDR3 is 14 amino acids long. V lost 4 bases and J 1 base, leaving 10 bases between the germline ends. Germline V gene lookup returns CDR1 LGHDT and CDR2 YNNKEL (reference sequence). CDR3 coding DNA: TGTGCCAGCAGCCGAAGAGTGGAGAACACTGAAGCTTTCTTT. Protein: CASSRRVENTEAFF.

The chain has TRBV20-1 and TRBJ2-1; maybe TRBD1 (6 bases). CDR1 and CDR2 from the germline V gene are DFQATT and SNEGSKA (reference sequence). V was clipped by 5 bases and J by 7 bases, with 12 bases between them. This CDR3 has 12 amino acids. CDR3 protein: CSAGYRANEQFF. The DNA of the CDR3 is TGCAGTGCTGGTTACAGGGCTAATGAGCAGTTCTTC.

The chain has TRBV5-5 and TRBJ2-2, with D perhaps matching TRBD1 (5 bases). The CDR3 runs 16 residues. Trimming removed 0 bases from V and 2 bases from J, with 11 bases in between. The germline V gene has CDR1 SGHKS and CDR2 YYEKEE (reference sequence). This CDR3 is CASSLDAGQNTGELFF. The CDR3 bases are TGTGCCAGCAGCTTGGATGCAGGGCAAAACACCGGGGAGCTGTTTTTT.

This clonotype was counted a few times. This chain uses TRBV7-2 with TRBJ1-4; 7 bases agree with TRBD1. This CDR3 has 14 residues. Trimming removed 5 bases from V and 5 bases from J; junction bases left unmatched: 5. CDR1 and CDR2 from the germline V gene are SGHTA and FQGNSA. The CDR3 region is CASSRDSENEKLFF. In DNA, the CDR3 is TGTGCCAGCAGCCGGGACAGTGAAAATGAAAAACTGTTTTTT. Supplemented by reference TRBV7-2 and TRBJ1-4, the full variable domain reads GAGVSQSPSNKVTEKGKDVELRCDPISGHTALYWYRQSLGQGLEFLIYFQGNSAPDKSGLPSDRFSAERTGGSVSTLTIQRTQQEDSAVYLCASSRDSENEKLFFGSGTQLSVL.

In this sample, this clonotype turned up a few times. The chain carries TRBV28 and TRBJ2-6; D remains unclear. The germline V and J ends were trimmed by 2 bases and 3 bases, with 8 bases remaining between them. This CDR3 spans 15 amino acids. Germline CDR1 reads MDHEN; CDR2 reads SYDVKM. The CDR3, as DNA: TGTGCCAGCAGTTTACGGCGACTTGGGGCCAACGTCCTGACTTTC. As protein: CASSLRRLGANVLTF.

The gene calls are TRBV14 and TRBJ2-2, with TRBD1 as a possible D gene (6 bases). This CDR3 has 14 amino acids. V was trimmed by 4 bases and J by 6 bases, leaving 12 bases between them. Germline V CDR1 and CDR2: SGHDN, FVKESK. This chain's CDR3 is CASSPSGVAGELFF. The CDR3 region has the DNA TGTGCCAGCAGCCCCTCAGGGGTTGCCGGGGAGCTGTTTTTT.

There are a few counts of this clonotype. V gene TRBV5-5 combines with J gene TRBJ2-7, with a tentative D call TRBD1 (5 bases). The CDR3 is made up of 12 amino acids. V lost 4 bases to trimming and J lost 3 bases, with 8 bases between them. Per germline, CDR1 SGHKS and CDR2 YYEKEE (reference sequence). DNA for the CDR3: TGTGCCAGCAGCACCGACAGCTACGAGCAGTACTTC. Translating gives CASSTDSYEQYF.

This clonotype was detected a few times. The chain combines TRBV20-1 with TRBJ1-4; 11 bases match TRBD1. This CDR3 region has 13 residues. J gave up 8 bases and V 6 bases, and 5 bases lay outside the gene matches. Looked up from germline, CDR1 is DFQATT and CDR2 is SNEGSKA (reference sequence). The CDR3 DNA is TGCAGTGCCGCCGGGACAGGGGGGGAAAAACTGTTTTTT. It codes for CSAAGTGGEKLFF.

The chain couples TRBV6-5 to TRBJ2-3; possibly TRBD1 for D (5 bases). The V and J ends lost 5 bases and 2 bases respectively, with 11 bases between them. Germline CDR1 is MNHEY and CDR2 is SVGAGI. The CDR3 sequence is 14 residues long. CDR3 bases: TGTGCCAGCAGTGGGCAGGGATTCACAGATACGCAGTATTTT. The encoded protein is CASSGQGFTDTQYF.

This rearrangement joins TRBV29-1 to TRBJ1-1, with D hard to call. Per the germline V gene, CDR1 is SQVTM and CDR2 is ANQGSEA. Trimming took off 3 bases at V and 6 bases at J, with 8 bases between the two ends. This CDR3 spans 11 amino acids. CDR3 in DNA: TGCAGCGTTGAGACCGTTCCTGAAGCTTTCTTT. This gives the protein CSVETVPEAFF.

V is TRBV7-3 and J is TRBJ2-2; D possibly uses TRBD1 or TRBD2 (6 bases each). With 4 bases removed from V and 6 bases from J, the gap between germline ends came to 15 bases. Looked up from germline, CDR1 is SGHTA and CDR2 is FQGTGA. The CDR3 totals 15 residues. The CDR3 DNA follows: TGTGCCAGCAGCTCCCCGGGGGCGCGTTCCGGGGAGCTGTTTTTT. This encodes CASSSPGARSGELFF.

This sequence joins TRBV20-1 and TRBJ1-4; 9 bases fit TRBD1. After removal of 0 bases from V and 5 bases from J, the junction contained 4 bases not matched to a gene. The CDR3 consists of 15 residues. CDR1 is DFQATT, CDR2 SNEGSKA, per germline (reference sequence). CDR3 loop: CSARETGGPNEKLFF. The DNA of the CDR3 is TGCAGTGCTAGAGAGACAGGGGGGCCGAATGAAAAACTGTTTTTT.

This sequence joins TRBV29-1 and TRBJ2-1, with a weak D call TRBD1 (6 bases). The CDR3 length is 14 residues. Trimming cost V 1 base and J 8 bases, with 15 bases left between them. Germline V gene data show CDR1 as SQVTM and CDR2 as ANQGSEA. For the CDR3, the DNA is TGCAGCGTTGAAGTACCCCCAGGGGTCGATGAGCAGTTCTTC. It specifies CSVEVPPGVDEQFF.

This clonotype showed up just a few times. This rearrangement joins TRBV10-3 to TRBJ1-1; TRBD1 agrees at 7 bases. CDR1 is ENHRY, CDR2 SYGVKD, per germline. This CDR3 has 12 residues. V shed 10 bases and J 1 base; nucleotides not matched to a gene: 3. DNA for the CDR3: TGTGCCACCGGACAGGCGAACACTGAAGCTTTCTTT. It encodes CATGQANTEAFF.

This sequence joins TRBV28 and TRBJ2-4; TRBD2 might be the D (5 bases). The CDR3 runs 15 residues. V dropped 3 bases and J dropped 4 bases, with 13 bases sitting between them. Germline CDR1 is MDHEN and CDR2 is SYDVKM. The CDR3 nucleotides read TGTGCCAGCAGTTTTGAGGGCGCTGGAAAAAACATTCAGTACTTC. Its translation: CASSFEGAGKNIQYF.

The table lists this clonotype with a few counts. CDR3 DNA: TGTGCCAGCAGCCGACGCCTAACGGGACAAACCGCGAACACCGGGGAGCTGTTTTTT. Translation gives CASSRRLTGQTANTGELFF. J is TRBJ2-2 and V is TRBV4-2; possible D gene TRBD1, 6 bases. V lost 4 bases and J lost 0, with 21 bases in between. The CDR3 has 19 amino acids. From germline, CDR1 is LGHNA and CDR2 YNFKEQ.